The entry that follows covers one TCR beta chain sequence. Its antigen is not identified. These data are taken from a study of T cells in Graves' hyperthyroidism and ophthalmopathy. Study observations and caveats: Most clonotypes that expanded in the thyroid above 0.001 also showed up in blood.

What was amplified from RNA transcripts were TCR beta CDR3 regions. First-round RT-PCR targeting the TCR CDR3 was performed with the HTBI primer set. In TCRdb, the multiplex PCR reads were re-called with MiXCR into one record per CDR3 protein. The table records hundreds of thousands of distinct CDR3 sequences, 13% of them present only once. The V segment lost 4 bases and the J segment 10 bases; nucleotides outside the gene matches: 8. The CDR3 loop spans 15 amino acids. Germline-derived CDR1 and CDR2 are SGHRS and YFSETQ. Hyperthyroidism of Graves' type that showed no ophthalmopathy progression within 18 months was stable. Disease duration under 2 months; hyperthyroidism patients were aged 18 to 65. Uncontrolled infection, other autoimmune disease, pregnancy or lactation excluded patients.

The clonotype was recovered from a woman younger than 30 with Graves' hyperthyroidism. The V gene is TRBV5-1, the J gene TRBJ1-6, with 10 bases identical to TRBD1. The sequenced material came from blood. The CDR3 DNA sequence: TGCGCCAGCAGCCCGGCTGGGACAGGGGACTCACCCCTCCACTTT. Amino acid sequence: CASSPAGTGDSPLHF.